These 18 T cell receptor beta chains share one sample of origin, sequenced in a study of neurological immune-mediated disorders (dated by TCRdb to between 2018 and 2021). The protocol used for the library was 5' RACE. This sample was sequenced with an Illumina HiSeq 2500. Using fastp at Q25 and MiXCR, TCRdb reprocessed the public reads and kept productive beta chains. Merged by CDR3 protein, the rows form single entries marked with the most common genes and DNA. Counted in this sample were some 60,000 distinct CDR3 sequences; roughly 10% of them appeared once. Jointly, the top ten make up around 6.7% of the sample. The sample's time point label, decoded: longitudinal time-point 1 (baseline). Material for sequencing was PBMCs. Source of these receptors: a male donor with HTLV-1-associated myelopathy (HAM/TSP).

In this sample, this clonotype turned up many times. This chain connects TRBV5-1 to TRBJ2-2; the D gene could be TRBD1 or TRBD2 (5 bases each). Trimming pared 4 bases from V and 5 bases from J, leaving 15 bases between. Germline values: CDR1 SGHRS, CDR2 YFSETQ. The CDR3 is 15 amino acids. The CDR3 bases are TGCGCCAGCAGCCCCCGGCAGGGAGCAACCGGGGAGCTGTTTTTT. This translates into CASSPRQGATGELFF.

Turning to this clonotype: A clone one base away is much larger, so this may be a read error. Here the CDR3 DNA reads TGTGCCAGCGAGGCAATGGTTAGCACAGATACGCAGTATTTT. Protein product: CASEAMVSTDTQYF. This chain joins TRBV7-9 and TRBJ2-3; D is undetermined. The germline V gene has CDR1 SEHNR and CDR2 FQNEAQ (reference sequence). The CDR3 length is 14 residues. The germline V and J ends were trimmed by 8 bases and 0 bases, with 12 bases remaining between them.

This clonotype was seen ten or more times. CDR3 sequence (DNA): TGTGCCAGCAGTTACTCCGGGCCGACTAATGAAAAACTGTTTTTT. Its protein is CASSYSGPTNEKLFF. This chain uses TRBV6-5 with TRBJ1-4; D gene ambiguous. V lost 0 bases to trimming and J lost 2 bases, with 7 bases between them. The CDR3 covers 15 residues. The germline gives CDR1 MNHEY, CDR2 SVGAGI.

This clonotype was detected ten times or more. The chain carries TRBV9 and TRBJ2-7, with 10 positions matching TRBD2. Germline V gene lookup returns CDR1 SGDLS and CDR2 YYNGEE. J was trimmed by 3 bases and V by 4 bases; bases with no gene match: 4. The CDR3 has 14 residues. CDR3 residues: CASSMSSGGYEQYF. DNA for the CDR3: TGTGCCAGCAGCATGTCTAGCGGGGGCTACGAGCAGTACTTC.

This clonotype was observed many times. The chain combines TRBV14 with TRBJ2-2; D is unresolved. The germline V gene encodes CDR1 SGHDN and CDR2 FVKESK. V lost 0 bases and J lost 6, with 11 bases in between. CDR3 length: 15 residues. The CDR3: CASSQENSGAGELFF. The CDR3 coding sequence is TGTGCCAGCAGCCAAGAGAATAGTGGGGCCGGGGAGCTGTTTTTT.

The sample holds many counts of this clonotype. The rearrangement links TRBV4-3 to TRBJ2-3, with TRBD1 matching over 12 bases. Germline CDR1 and CDR2: LGHNA and YSLEER. This CDR3 is 19 amino acids long. Germline trimming cut 1 base from V and 4 bases from J; bases unmatched to any gene: 12. CDR3 coding DNA: TGCGCCAGCAGCCAAGGGACGTTCCGGGACAGGGGGCATTCAGATACGCAGTATTTT. It translates to CASSQGTFRDRGHSDTQYF.

This clonotype was recorded at least ten times. The chain links TRBV3-1 to TRBJ1-5; D may be TRBD1 (6 bases). V lost 5 bases, J lost 3 bases, and 17 bases lay in between. This CDR3 contains 16 residues. CDR1 LGHDT and CDR2 YNNKEL come from the germline V gene (reference sequence). Written as DNA, the CDR3 is TGTGCCAGCAGCTTCTCGGACAGAGGGACCAATCAGCCCCAGCATTTT. Translated, it gives CASSFSDRGTNQPQHF.

This clonotype was seen ten or more times. The chain is built from TRBV4-1 and TRBJ2-2; 8 nucleotides match TRBD1. This CDR3 is 17 amino acids long. Trimming removed 1 base from V and 3 bases from J; junction bases left unmatched: 7. Per the germline V gene, CDR1 is MGHRA and CDR2 is YSYEKL. This CDR3 is CASSQVQGGLYTGELFF. CDR3 in DNA: TGCGCCAGCAGCCAAGTACAGGGGGGACTGTACACCGGGGAGCTGTTTTTT.

This clonotype was observed at least ten times. The chain uses TRBV12-3 or TRBV12-4 and TRBJ1-5; D remains ambiguous. Trimming removed 3 bases from V and 4 bases from J, with 13 bases in between. The CDR3 spans 15 residues. DNA for the CDR3: TGTGCCAGCAGTTTCGGGGTGAGAGGAAATCAGCCCCAGCATTTT. Amino acid sequence: CASSFGVRGNQPQHF.

In this sample, this clonotype turned up many times. This chain joins TRBV7-2 and TRBJ1-3; D ambiguous. Trimming took off 0 bases at V and 0 bases at J, with 9 bases between the two ends. Germline-derived CDR1 and CDR2 are SGHTA and FQGNSA. CDR3 length: 16 residues. The CDR3 coding sequence is TGTGCCAGCAGCTTAGCGGGCGCAGGCTCTGGAAACACCATATATTTT. This codes for CASSLAGAGSGNTIYF.

This clonotype was seen many times. The rearrangement joins TRBV10-2 to TRBJ1-5; 8 positions agree with TRBD1. Losses at the gene ends were 5 bases for V and 0 bases for J; bases not matched to a gene: 3. The CDR3 has 15 amino acids. Germline V CDR1 and CDR2: WSHSY, SAAADI. The CDR3 reads CASSWTGISNQPQHF. The CDR3 DNA follows: TGCGCCAGCAGTTGGACAGGGATTAGCAATCAGCCCCAGCATTTT.

This clonotype appeared many times. V and J are TRBV29-1 and TRBJ2-5; TRBD2 matches at 7 bases. From germline, CDR1 is SQVTM and CDR2 ANQGSEA. CDR3 length equals 16 residues. J was trimmed by 2 bases and V by 7 bases; bases with no gene match: 16. DNA of the CDR3: TGCAGCGGGGGCTCCATCGGACTAGTAGGGCAAGAGACCCAGTACTTC. Translation: CSGGSIGLVGQETQYF.

V gene TRBV6-5 combines with J gene TRBJ1-1, with D unresolved. Germline values: CDR1 MNHEY, CDR2 SVGAGI. Trimming took 5 bases from V and 1 from J, leaving 17 bases between them. This CDR3 region has 16 residues. Here the CDR3 reads CASSPHALKENTEAFF. In nucleotides, the CDR3 is TGTGCCAGCAGTCCCCACGCCCTAAAGGAGAACACTGAAGCTTTCTTT.

In this sample, this clonotype turned up many times. This chain connects TRBV5-1 to TRBJ1-2; weak D call: TRBD1 (5 bases). Germline assignment: CDR1 SGHRS and CDR2 YFSETQ. V gave up 5 bases and J gave up 5 bases, with 16 bases separating them. The CDR3 extends over 14 amino acids. DNA for the CDR3: TGCGCCAGCAGACGGGGGGAAGCGGAGTATGGCTACACCTTC. Translating gives CASRRGEAEYGYTF.

There are many counts of this clonotype. The chain combines TRBV5-1 with TRBJ2-3; no firm D call. CDR1 is SGHRS, CDR2 YFSETQ, per germline. V was cut by 0 bases and J by 1 base, with 12 bases left in between. The CDR3 totals 16 residues. Here the CDR3 reads CASSLAGFWGTDTQYF. The CDR3 region has the DNA TGCGCCAGCAGCTTGGCGGGTTTTTGGGGCACAGATACGCAGTATTTT.

This clonotype was seen ten or more times. This chain connects TRBV20-1 to TRBJ1-5; TRBD1 matches 11 bases. CDR1 is DFQATT, CDR2 SNEGSKA, per germline (reference sequence). Unmatched junction bases numbered 4, after V lost 0 bases and J lost 3 bases. The CDR3 spans 16 residues. The CDR3 coding sequence is TGCAGTGCTAGAGATCCGGGACAGGGGGACAATCAGCCCCAGCATTTT. Its protein is CSARDPGQGDNQPQHF.

This clonotype was picked up many times. The chain couples TRBV4-2 to TRBJ1-5; D not resolved. Trimming took 0 bases from V and 2 from J, leaving 17 bases between them. The CDR3 loop spans 18 amino acids. Germline values: CDR1 LGHNA, CDR2 YNFKEQ. CDR3: CASSQELNGWGGNQPQHF. DNA for the CDR3: TGTGCCAGCAGCCAAGAGTTAAATGGGTGGGGAGGCAATCAGCCCCAGCATTTT.

There are many counts of this clonotype. The chain has TRBV7-2 and TRBJ1-1; possibly TRBD1 for D (6 bases). This CDR3 comprises 14 residues. Germline V gene sequence: CDR1 SGHTA, CDR2 FQGNSA. V lost 5 bases and J lost 4, with 14 bases in between. The CDR3 loop is CASSQGGHSTEAFF. The CDR3 DNA sequence: TGTGCCAGCAGCCAAGGGGGGCATAGCACTGAAGCTTTCTTT.